This T cell receptor (beta chain) comes out of a study of T cell clones after liver transplantation. Here immunoSEQ multiplex PCR was the method, and the copy in TCRdb shows in-frame clones only, minus some. The sample holds 6,000 or so clones, 60% to 80% seen once. The CDR3 covers 13 residues. Trimming cost V 2 bases and J 9 bases, with 11 bases left between them. Germline lookup yields CDR1 SGHNT and CDR2 YENEEA. General study findings and limits: In a couple of subjects, few donor cells limited the measurable donor-reactive repertoire.

For this clone: The antigen is not known.

The sequence was obtained from a human patient who received a liver transplant. Some T cells may be graft donor cells. The material sequenced was CD8+ T cells from blood, taken roughly 3.5 years after liver transplant. V and J are TRBV11-3 and TRBJ2-1, with D tentatively TRBD1 or TRBD2 (6 bases each). The CDR3 DNA reads as TGTGCCAGCAGCTTACACGAGGGGGGTGAGCAGTTCTTC. The encoded protein is CASSLHEGGEQFF.